Listed here are 21 T cell receptor beta chains from one sample, sequenced in a study of blood T cell repertoires in COVID-19. The table came from immunoSEQ multiplex PCR; TCRdb's copy has only in-frame clones and leaves some out. This sample has about 280,000 clones; roughly 87% occur once, and the top ten carry about 6.1%. The sample consisted of PBMCs or T cells enriched from blood (not recorded which). All receptors derive from a woman in her 40s who had recovered from COVID-19.

This chain joins TRBV21-1 and TRBJ1-5; the table assigns TRBD1, which was not confirmed against the DNA. TRBV21-1 is noted as a pseudogene. This CDR3 is built from 16 residues. The CDR3 reads CASRKQGRYSNQPQHF. CDR3 in DNA: TGTGCCAGCAGGAAACAGGGCCGATATAGCAATCAGCCCCAGCATTTT.

This chain connects TRBV29-1 to TRBJ2-5; 8 nucleotides line up with TRBD2. CDR1 SQVTM and CDR2 ANQGSEA come from the germline V gene. This CDR3 is 12 amino acids long. V shed 7 bases, J shed 1 base, and the junction held 2 bases outside the gene matches. For the CDR3, the DNA is TGCAGCGCGGGACTAGTCCAAGAGACCCAGTACTTC. It specifies CSAGLVQETQYF.

This chain uses TRBV15 with TRBJ2-1, with D unresolved. The CDR3 runs to 15 residues. V dropped 1 base and J dropped 1 base, with 8 bases sitting between them. CDR1 is LNHNV, CDR2 YYDKDF, per germline (reference sequence). The DNA of the CDR3 is TGTGCCACCAGCAGAGGGATGAGGTCCTACAATGAGCAGTTCTTC. This codes for CATSRGMRSYNEQFF.

This sequence joins TRBV28 and TRBJ2-1, with TRBD2 matching over 13 bases. The V gene end was trimmed by 5 bases and the J gene end by 4 bases; junction bases not matched to a gene: 8. There are 17 residues in the CDR3. The germline gives CDR1 MDHEN, CDR2 SYDVKM. CDR3 protein: CASSTQLAGGQYNEQFF. DNA for the CDR3: TGTGCCAGCAGTACCCAACTAGCGGGAGGGCAATACAATGAGCAGTTCTTC.

The CDR3 loop reads CASSGRRGLVTEAFF. CDR3 sequence (DNA): TGTGCCAGCAGCGGCCGCAGGGGGCTAGTCACTGAAGCTTTCTTT. The chain links TRBV7-8 to TRBJ1-1; 8 nucleotides match TRBD1. Per the germline V gene, CDR1 is SGHVS and CDR2 is FQNEAQ. CDR3 size: 15 residues. Trimming took 5 bases from V and 4 from J; bases not matched to a gene: 9. The full variable domain, in which reference TRBV7-8 and TRBJ1-1 provide the parts outside the CDR3, is GAGVSQSPRYKVAKRGQDVALRCDPISGHVSLFWYQQALGQGPEFLTYFQNEAQLDKSGLPSDRFFAERPEGSVSTLKIQRTQQEDSAVYLCASSGRRGLVTEAFFGQGTRLTVV.

The V gene is TRBV4-3, the J gene TRBJ2-2, with D tentatively TRBD2 (5 bases). V was pared by 3 bases and J by 6 bases, with 17 bases between. The CDR3 totals 16 residues. Germline CDR1 is LGHNA and CDR2 is YSLEER. The CDR3 DNA is TGCGCCAGCAGCCACCACCTCACTAGTCAGGCCGGGGAGCTGTTTTTT. This encodes CASSHHLTSQAGELFF.

The chain links TRBV5-8 to TRBJ2-5; the match to TRBD1 covers 9 bases. The CDR3 is 15 amino acids. The trim removed 3 bases at V and 0 bases at J, leaving 3 bases unmatched. Germline CDR1 is SGHTS and CDR2 is YDEGEE. DNA for the CDR3: TGTGCCAGCAGCTCCCGGGACAGGGACCAAGAGACCCAGTACTTC. This encodes CASSSRDRDQETQYF.

The chain combines TRBV7-3 with TRBJ2-1; tentatively, D is TRBD2 (6 bases). Germline lookup yields CDR1 SGHTA and CDR2 FQGTGA. The CDR3 has 15 residues. With 5 bases removed from V and 8 bases from J, the gap between germline ends came to 19 bases. The CDR3 protein is CASSRKRAASDEQFF. The CDR3 DNA sequence: TGTGCCAGCAGCCGGAAGCGGGCTGCCTCCGATGAGCAGTTCTTC.

The rearrangement uses TRBV14 and TRBJ2-3; 9 bases match TRBD2. This CDR3 spans 16 amino acids. CDR1 is SGHDN and CDR2 is FVKESK in the germline V gene. The J segment lost 8 bases and the V segment lost 3 bases, leaving 12 bases of the junction unmatched. The CDR3 loop is CASSHLAGRGMGTQYF. CDR3 nucleotide sequence: TGTGCCAGCAGCCACCTAGCGGGACGGGGGATGGGTACGCAGTATTTT.

The V gene is TRBV27, the J gene TRBJ2-3, with 7 bases identical to TRBD2. J was trimmed by 4 bases and V by 3 bases; bases with no gene match: 1. The germline gives CDR1 MNHEY, CDR2 SMNVEV (reference sequence). The CDR3 runs 13 residues. CDR3 protein: CASSLLAADTQYF. The CDR3 DNA reads TGTGCCAGCAGTTTGCTAGCGGCAGATACGCAGTATTTT.

This rearrangement joins TRBV19 to TRBJ1-5, with TRBD1 as a possible D gene (6 bases). This CDR3 is 15 amino acids long. V was cut by 4 bases and J by 4 bases, with 14 bases left in between. The V gene's germline CDR1 is LNHDA and CDR2 SQIVND (reference sequence). CDR3 amino acids: CASSNNGGFNQPQHF. The CDR3 region has the DNA TGTGCCAGTAGTAATAATGGGGGCTTTAATCAGCCCCAGCATTTT.

This rearrangement joins TRBV5-5 to TRBJ2-1; weak D call: TRBD2 (5 bases). Looked up from germline, CDR1 is SGHKS and CDR2 is YYEKEE (reference sequence). Trimming shortened V by 4 bases and J by 5 bases, and 16 bases separated the two germline ends. The CDR3 is 15 residues long. CDR3 region: CASSPTRAVDNEQFF. CDR3 in DNA: TGTGCCAGCAGCCCAACCCGAGCGGTCGACAATGAGCAGTTCTTC. Combining the CDR3 with reference TRBV5-5 and TRBJ2-1 gives the whole variable domain DAGVTQSPTHLIKTRGQQVTLRCSPISGHKSVSWYQQVLGQGPQFIFQYYEKEERGRGNFPDRFSARQFPNYSSELNVNALLLGDSALYLCASSPTRAVDNEQFFGPGTRLTVL.

The V and J genes are TRBV10-3 and TRBJ1-1; perhaps TRBD1 as D (6 bases). V was cut by 3 bases and J by 1 base, with 9 bases left in between. CDR3 size: 14 residues. Germline V gene lookup returns CDR1 ENHRY and CDR2 SYGVKD. DNA for the CDR3: TGTGCCATCAGTGACCCGGGACAGAACACTGAAGCTTTCTTT. As protein: CAISDPGQNTEAFF.

The sample holds one count of this clone. The CDR3 DNA reads as TGTGCCACCAGCAGAGATCAGGGGGGTGCTAATGAAAAACTGTTTTTT. Its translation: CATSRDQGGANEKLFF. The gene calls are TRBV15 and TRBJ1-4; 7 bases line up with TRBD1. The CDR3 is 16 residues long. The V and J ends lost 0 bases and 3 bases, in that order; junction bases with no gene match: 4. Germline V gene data show CDR1 as LNHNV and CDR2 as YYDKDF (reference sequence).

The chain carries TRBV27 and TRBJ2-5, with TRBD2 as a possible D gene (6 bases). CDR1 and CDR2 (germline): MNHEY, SMNVEV (reference sequence). Trimming pared 6 bases from V and 2 bases from J, leaving 10 bases between. This CDR3 comprises 13 residues. The CDR3 DNA follows: TGTGCCAGCAGACCGGGAGTTCAAGAGACCCAGTACTTC. This encodes CASRPGVQETQYF.

J is TRBJ1-1 and V is TRBV7-2, with 9 bases matching TRBD1. The V and J ends lost 5 bases and 3 bases, in that order; junction bases with no gene match: 13. The germline CDR1 and CDR2 sequences are SGHTA and FQGNSA. The CDR3 covers 17 residues. For the CDR3, the DNA is TGTGCCAGCAGCGCAACGTTACAGGGGGCACACTACACTGAAGCTTTCTTT. This sequence encodes CASSATLQGAHYTEAFF. Looking up the rest from reference TRBV7-2 and TRBJ1-1 gives the full variable domain: GAGVSQSPSNKVTEKGKDVELRCDPISGHTALYWYRQSLGQGLEFLIYFQGNSAPDKSGLPSDRFSAERTGGSVSTLTIQRTQQEDSAVYLCASSATLQGAHYTEAFFGQGTRLTVV.

In this sample, this clone turned up once. This sequence joins TRBV30 and TRBJ1-2, with a possible D match to TRBD1 (6 bases). CDR1 and CDR2 (germline): GTSNPN, SVGIG (reference sequence). There are 15 residues in the CDR3. The ends were cut back, 3 bases at V and 3 bases at J, with 17 bases in the middle. DNA for the CDR3: TGTGCCTGGAGGGATACAGGGTTCTTAGACTATGGCTACACCTTC. Translation gives CAWRDTGFLDYGYTF. Filled out from reference TRBV30 and TRBJ1-2, the complete variable domain reads SQTIHQWPATLVQPVGSPLSLECTVEGTSNPNLYWYRQAAGRGLQLLFYSVGIGQISSEVPQNLSASRPQDRQFILSSKKLLLSDSGFYLCAWRDTGFLDYGYTFGSGTRLTVV.

The chain combines TRBV6-2 or TRBV6-3 with TRBJ2-2; weak D call: TRBD2 (5 bases). The CDR3 runs 15 residues. V lost 7 bases and J lost 5, with 17 bases in between. Germline lookup yields CDR1 MNHEY and CDR2 SVGEGT. The CDR3 DNA is TGTGCCAGCATCCCGGGTGGACTTCCGACCGGGGAGCTGTTTTTT. Protein: CASIPGGLPTGELFF.

V usage is TRBV3-1 (or the pseudogene TRBV3-2) and J usage is TRBJ2-1, with a weak D call TRBD2 (5 bases). The V end lost 7 bases, the J end lost 7 bases, and 20 bases lay between the germline ends. Per the germline V gene, CDR1 is LGHDT and CDR2 is YNNKEL (reference sequence). The CDR3 spans 15 residues. The CDR3 spells CASTHEGSEGNEQFF. The CDR3 nucleotides are TGTGCCAGCACCCATGAGGGTAGCGAGGGTAATGAGCAGTTCTTC.

The chain links TRBV7-2 to TRBJ2-7; 7 positions agree with TRBD1. This CDR3 contains 13 residues. Germline V gene lookup returns CDR1 SGHTA and CDR2 FQGNSA. Trimming removed 5 bases from V and 2 bases from J; junction bases left unmatched: 3. In DNA, the CDR3 is TGTGCCAGCAGCCCGGGACAGACCTACGAGCAGTACTTC. This translates into CASSPGQTYEQYF.

The J gene is TRBJ2-7, the V gene TRBV7-9; possible D gene TRBD1, 6 bases. Trimming left V 5 bases short and J 5 bases short, with 19 bases between. The CDR3 has 15 residues. Per the germline V gene, CDR1 is SEHNR and CDR2 is FQNEAQ (reference sequence). This CDR3 reads CASSPTRQDPDEQYF. The CDR3 DNA reads as TGTGCCAGCAGCCCCACCAGACAGGATCCCGACGAGCAGTACTTC.